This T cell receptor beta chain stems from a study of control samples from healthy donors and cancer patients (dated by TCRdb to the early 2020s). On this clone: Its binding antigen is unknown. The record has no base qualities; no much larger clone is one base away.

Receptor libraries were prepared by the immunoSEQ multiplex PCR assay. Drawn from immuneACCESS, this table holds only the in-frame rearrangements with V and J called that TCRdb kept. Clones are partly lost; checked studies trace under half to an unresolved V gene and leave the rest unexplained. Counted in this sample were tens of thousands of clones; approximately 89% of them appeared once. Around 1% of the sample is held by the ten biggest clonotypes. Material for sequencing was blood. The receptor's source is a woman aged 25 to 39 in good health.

The CDR3 protein sequence reads: CSVEEGTDYGYTF. The nucleotide sequence reads as follows: TGCAGCGTTGAGGAGGGAACGGACTATGGCTACACCTTC. Recombination connected TRBV29-1 to TRBJ1-2; the D gene identity is not certain. CDR1 and CDR2 were assigned from the germline V gene as SQVTM and ANQGSEA. The CDR3 measures 13 amino acids from cysteine to phenylalanine. The CDR3 DNA has 39 bases and is translated from base 1. V sheds 3 bases and J sheds 3 bases, leaving 11 bases between their ends.